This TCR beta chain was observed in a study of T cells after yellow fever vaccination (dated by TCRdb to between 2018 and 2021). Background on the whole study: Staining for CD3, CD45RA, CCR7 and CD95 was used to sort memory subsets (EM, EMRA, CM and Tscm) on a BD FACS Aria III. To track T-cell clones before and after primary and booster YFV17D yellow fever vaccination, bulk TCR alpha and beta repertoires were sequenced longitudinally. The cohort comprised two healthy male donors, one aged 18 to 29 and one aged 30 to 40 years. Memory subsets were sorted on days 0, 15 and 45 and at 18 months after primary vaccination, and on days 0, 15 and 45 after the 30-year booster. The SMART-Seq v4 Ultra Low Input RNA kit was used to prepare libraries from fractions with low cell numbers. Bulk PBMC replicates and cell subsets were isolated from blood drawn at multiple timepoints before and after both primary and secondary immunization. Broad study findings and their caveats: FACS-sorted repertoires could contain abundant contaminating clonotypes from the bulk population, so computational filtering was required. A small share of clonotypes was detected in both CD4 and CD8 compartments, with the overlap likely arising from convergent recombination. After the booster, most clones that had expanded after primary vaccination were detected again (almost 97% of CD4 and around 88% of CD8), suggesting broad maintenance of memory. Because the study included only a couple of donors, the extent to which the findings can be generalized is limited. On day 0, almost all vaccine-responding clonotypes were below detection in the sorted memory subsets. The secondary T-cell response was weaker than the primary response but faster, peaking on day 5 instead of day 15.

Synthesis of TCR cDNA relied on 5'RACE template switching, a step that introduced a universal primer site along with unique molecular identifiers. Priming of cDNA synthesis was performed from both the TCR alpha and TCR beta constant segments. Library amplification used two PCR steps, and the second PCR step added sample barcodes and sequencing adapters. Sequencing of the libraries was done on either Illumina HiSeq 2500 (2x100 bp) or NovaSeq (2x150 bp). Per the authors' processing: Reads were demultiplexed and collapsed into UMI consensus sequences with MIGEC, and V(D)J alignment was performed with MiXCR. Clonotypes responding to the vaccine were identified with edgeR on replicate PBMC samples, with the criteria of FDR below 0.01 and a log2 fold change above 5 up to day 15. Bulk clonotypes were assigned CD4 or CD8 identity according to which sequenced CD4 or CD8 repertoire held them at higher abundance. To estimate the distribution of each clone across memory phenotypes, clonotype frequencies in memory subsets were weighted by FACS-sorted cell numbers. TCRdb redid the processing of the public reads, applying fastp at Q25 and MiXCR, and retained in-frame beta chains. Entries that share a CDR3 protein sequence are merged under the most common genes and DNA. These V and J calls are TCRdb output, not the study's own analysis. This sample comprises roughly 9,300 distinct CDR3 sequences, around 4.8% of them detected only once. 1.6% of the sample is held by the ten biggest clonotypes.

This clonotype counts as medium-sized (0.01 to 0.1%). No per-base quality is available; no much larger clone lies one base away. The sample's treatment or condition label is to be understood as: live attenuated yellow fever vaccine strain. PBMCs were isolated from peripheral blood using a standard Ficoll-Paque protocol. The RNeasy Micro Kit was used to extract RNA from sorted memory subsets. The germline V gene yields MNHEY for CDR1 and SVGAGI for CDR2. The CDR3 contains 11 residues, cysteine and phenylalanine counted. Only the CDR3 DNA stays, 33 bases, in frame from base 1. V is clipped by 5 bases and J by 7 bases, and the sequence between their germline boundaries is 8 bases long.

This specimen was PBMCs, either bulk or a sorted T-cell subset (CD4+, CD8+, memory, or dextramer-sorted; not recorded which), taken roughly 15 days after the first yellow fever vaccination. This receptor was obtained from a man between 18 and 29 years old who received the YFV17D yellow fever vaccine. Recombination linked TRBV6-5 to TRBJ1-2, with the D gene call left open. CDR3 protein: CASSNQRGYTF. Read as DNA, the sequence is TGTGCCAGCAGTAATCAACGTGGCTACACCTTC.